This T cell receptor (beta chain) was documented in a study of blood T cell repertoires in COVID-19. On the study more broadly: Acute and convalescent COVID-19 specimens originated in the United States, Italy and Spain. The cDNA or gDNA used as material had been derived from T cells, B-cell-depleted T cells, or PBMCs.

Original handling: The assay estimated nucleated cells by amplifying reference gene primers. Assay: immunoSEQ multiplex PCR; the TCRdb copy retains only in-frame clones and omits some. For V, J and clone size, that table is used; D and trimming come from the DNA. The data contain some 130,000 clones, almost 85% of them singletons. The receptor was isolated from a woman aged 25-40 years who had recovered from COVID-19. What was sequenced was peripheral blood.

The CDR3 here is CASTPGQPYEQYF. The CDR3 bases are TGTGCCAGCACCCCAGGACAGCCCTACGAGCAGTACTTC. This chain uses TRBV2 with TRBJ2-7; tentatively, D is TRBD1 (6 bases). Trimming cost V 7 bases and J 2 bases, with 12 bases left between them. The CDR3 is 13 residues long. Germline assignment: CDR1 SNHLY and CDR2 FYNNEI.